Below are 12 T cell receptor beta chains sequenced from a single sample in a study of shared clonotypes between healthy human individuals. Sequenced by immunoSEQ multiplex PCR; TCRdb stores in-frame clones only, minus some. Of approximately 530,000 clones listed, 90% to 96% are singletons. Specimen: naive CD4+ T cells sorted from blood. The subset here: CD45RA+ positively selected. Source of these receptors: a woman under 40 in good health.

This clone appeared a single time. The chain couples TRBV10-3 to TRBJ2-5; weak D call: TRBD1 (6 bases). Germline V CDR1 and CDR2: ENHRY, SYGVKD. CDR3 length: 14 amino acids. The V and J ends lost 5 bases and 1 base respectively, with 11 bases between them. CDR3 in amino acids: CAISRDTSQETQYF. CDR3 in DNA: TGTGCCATCAGTCGGGACACTAGCCAAGAGACCCAGTACTTC.

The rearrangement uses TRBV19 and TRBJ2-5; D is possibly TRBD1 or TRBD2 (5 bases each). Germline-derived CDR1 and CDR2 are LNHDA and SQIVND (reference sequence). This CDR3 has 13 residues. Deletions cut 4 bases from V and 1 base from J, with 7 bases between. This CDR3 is CASSRGIQETQYF. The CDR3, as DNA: TGTGCCAGTAGTAGGGGGATCCAAGAGACCCAGTACTTC.

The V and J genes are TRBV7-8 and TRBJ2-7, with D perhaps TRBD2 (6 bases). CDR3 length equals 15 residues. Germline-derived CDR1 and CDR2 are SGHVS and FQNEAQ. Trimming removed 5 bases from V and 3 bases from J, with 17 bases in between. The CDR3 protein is CASSQRAAPNYEQYF. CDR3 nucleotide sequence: TGTGCCAGCAGCCAGCGGGCAGCTCCCAACTACGAGCAGTACTTC.

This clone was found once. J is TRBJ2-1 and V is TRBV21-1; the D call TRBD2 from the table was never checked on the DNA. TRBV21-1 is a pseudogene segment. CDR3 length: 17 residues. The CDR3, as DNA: TGTGCCAGCAGCAACCGTAGCGGGAGGAAGACCTACAATGAGCAGTTCTTC. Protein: CASSNRSGRKTYNEQFF.

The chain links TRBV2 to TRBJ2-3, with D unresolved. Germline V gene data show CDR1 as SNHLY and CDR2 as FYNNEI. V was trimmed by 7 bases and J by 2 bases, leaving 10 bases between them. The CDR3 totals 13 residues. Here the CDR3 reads CASNKGYTDTQYF. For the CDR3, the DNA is TGTGCCAGCAATAAGGGATACACAGATACGCAGTATTTT.

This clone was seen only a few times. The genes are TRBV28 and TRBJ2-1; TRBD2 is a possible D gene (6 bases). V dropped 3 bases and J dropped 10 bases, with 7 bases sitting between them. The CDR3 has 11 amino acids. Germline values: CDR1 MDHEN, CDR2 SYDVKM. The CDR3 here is CASSFREEQFF. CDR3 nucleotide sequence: TGTGCCAGCAGTTTTCGGGAGGAGCAGTTCTTC.

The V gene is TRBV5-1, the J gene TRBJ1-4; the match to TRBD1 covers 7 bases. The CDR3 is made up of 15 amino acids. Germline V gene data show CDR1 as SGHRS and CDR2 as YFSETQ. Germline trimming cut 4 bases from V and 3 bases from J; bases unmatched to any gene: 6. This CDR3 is CASSKPGQPNEKLFF. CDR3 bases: TGCGCCAGCAGCAAGCCGGGACAGCCTAATGAAAAACTGTTTTTT.

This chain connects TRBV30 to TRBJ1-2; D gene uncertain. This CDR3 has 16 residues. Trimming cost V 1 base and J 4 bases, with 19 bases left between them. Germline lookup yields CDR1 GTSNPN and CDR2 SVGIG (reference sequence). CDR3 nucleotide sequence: TGTGCCTGGAGTGAGGAATGGGTTCAGGCAGGCTATGGCTACACCTTC. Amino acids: CAWSEEWVQAGYGYTF.

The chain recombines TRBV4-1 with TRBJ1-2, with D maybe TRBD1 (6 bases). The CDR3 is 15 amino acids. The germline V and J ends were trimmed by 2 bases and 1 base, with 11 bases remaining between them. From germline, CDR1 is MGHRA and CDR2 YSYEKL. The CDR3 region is CASSQPTGHNYGYTF. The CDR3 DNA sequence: TGCGCCAGCAGCCAACCTACAGGGCATAACTATGGCTACACCTTC.

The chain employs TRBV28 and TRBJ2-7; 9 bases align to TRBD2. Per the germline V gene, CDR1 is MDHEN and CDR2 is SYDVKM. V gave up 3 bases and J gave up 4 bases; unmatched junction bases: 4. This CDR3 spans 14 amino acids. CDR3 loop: CASSFSGGGYEQYF. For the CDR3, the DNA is TGTGCCAGCAGTTTTAGCGGGGGAGGGTACGAGCAGTACTTC.

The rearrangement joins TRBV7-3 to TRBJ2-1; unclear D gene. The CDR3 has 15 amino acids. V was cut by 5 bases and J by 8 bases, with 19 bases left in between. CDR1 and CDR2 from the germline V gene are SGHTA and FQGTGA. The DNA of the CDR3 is TGTGCCAGCAGCCTTGCGACGGCCCCCAGCGATGAGCAGTTCTTC. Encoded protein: CASSLATAPSDEQFF.

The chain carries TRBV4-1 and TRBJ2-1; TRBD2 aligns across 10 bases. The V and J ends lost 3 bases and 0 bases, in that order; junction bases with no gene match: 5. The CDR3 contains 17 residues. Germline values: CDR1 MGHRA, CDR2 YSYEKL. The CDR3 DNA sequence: TGCGCCAGCAGCCAGAGTAGCGGGAGGAGCTCCTACAATGAGCAGTTCTTC. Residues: CASSQSSGRSSYNEQFF.